The next 9 T cell receptor beta chains were all read from a single sample in a study of beta chain features in type 1 diabetes. TCRB transcripts that were expressed got sequenced, as all of the isolated RNA had been reverse transcribed. Measured with immunoSEQ multiplex PCR; TCRdb has only the in-frame clones, and not every one. The sample holds some 140,000 clones, approximately 10% seen once. Study results and caveats: A moderate, significant TCRB CDR3 shortening appeared in type 1 diabetes across four CD4+ subsets.

Their antigen targets remain unknown. Material: central memory CD4+ T cells from blood. These receptors all stem from a man aged 30 to 45 with type 1 diabetes.

This clone was counted between two and nine times. The chain carries TRBV30 and TRBJ1-5; D gene uncertain. The germline gives CDR1 GTSNPN, CDR2 SVGIG (reference sequence). CDR3 length equals 13 residues. Between the trimmed V and J ends, which lost 5 bases and 0 bases, there was a span of 8 bases. The CDR3 bases are TGTGCCTGGGTCACAGTTAGCAATCAGCCCCAGCATTTT. Protein sequence: CAWVTVSNQPQHF.

This clone was counted between two and nine times. The rearrangement joins TRBV4-3 to TRBJ2-7; no definite D call. Trimming removed 0 bases from V and 1 base from J, with 7 bases in between. CDR3 length: 14 residues. Germline CDR1 reads LGHNA; CDR2 reads YSLEER. CDR3 DNA: TGCGCCAGCAGCCAAGAGCCGGGTTCCTACGAGCAGTACTTC. This sequence encodes CASSQEPGSYEQYF.

The V and J genes are TRBV11-3 and TRBJ2-1; D not resolved. The CDR3 is 15 amino acids. Germline CDR1 SGHNT, CDR2 YENEEA. Trimming removed 0 bases from V and 8 bases from J, with 14 bases in between. The CDR3 sequence: CASSLDYSQADEQFF. In DNA form, the CDR3 reads TGTGCCAGCAGCTTAGATTACTCTCAGGCAGATGAGCAGTTCTTC.

The V call is TRBV5-6, the J call TRBJ2-1; 9 bases fit TRBD1. The junction had 5 bases not matched to a gene; V was cut back by 2 bases and J by 5 bases. Germline-derived CDR1 and CDR2 are SGHDT and YYEEEE. The CDR3 has 15 amino acids. CDR3 amino acids: CASSFLGTGNNEQFF. In nucleotides, the CDR3 is TGTGCCAGCAGCTTCCTCGGGACAGGGAACAATGAGCAGTTCTTC.

This clone has just a few counts. The rearrangement joins TRBV6-1 to TRBJ2-7; 8 bases match TRBD1. This CDR3 has 14 amino acids. Germline V gives CDR1 MNHNS, CDR2 SASEGT. V gave up 5 bases and J gave up 7 bases; unmatched junction bases: 10. Here the CDR3 DNA reads TGTGCCAGCAGTTATAGCCAGGGGGCGAGGGAGCAGTACTTC. The encoded protein is CASSYSQGAREQYF.

For this clone: The identical CDR3 is also encoded by other nucleotide sequences in the sample. Written as DNA, the CDR3 is TGTGCCAGCAGTCGAGACAGGAACACTGAAGCTTTCTTT. It specifies CASSRDRNTEAFF. This chain links TRBV11-1 with TRBJ1-1; D perhaps matches TRBD1 (5 bases). CDR1 is SGHAT and CDR2 is FQDESV in the germline V gene (reference sequence). CDR3 length: 13 residues. V was pared by 6 bases and J by 1 base, with 9 bases between.

The V call is TRBV28, the J call TRBJ1-1, with D perhaps matching TRBD1 (6 bases). CDR3 length equals 12 residues. V lost 5 bases to trimming and J lost 10 bases, with 14 bases between them. Looked up from germline, CDR1 is MDHEN and CDR2 is SYDVKM. CDR3 in DNA: TGTGCCAGCAGTCCGACTACAGGGATAGCTTTCTTT. Translated: CASSPTTGIAFF.

This clone was recorded a few times. The chain is built from TRBV27 and TRBJ1-2, with 7 positions matching TRBD1. After removal of 3 bases from V and 4 bases from J, the junction contained 2 bases not matched to a gene. The V gene's germline CDR1 is MNHEY and CDR2 SMNVEV (reference sequence). CDR3 length equals 13 residues. CDR3 nucleotides: TGTGCCAGCAGTTTTGCAGGGGGCTATGGCTACACCTTC. Translating gives CASSFAGGYGYTF.

CDR3 sequence: CASSFDRVQPQHF. The CDR3 DNA is TGTGCCAGTAGCTTTGACAGGGTTCAGCCCCAGCATTTT. The chain couples TRBV19 to TRBJ1-5; 7 bases align to TRBD1. The germline V gene has CDR1 LNHDA and CDR2 SQIVND (reference sequence). After removal of 6 bases from V and 6 bases from J, the junction contained 5 bases not matched to a gene. The CDR3 is made up of 13 amino acids.